Below, one T cell receptor beta chain is given with its context. There is no known antigen for this receptor. Base qualities were left out, and no much larger clone turns up one base away. For CDR1 and CDR2, the germline V gene lists SGHRS and YFSETQ. From the cysteine through the phenylalanine, the CDR3 covers 16 amino acids. This entry keeps only the CDR3 DNA: 48 bases, framed from base 1. V drops 6 bases and J drops 2 bases, leaving 19 bases in between. These data come from a study of blood T cell repertoires in COVID-19 (dated by TCRdb to about 2020). For context, the study as a whole: Collaborator samples came from the United States, Italy and Spain and covered acute and convalescent phases of COVID-19. The material from the prospective study consisted of cDNA or gDNA derived from T cells, B-cell-depleted T cells, or PBMCs. Deeply sampled blood TCRbeta repertoires from subjects exposed to, actively infected with, or recovered from COVID-19 were included in the dataset. The repertoires were released in a freely available public database meant as a resource for research on the immune response to SARS-CoV-2. The samples were drawn from two sources: the first 160 participants of the ongoing ImmuneRACE study, and about 1,300 subjects contributed by 6 global collaborators. The sample metadata nearly always contained a de-identified subject ID, COVID-19 status, age in years and sex. Where HLA class I and class II types were available, the types were taken from metadata supplied by the sample provider, not from assay-based typing.

Paper-wide results and their limitations: Clinical and demographic metadata were provided uncurated, with the amount varying by source and participant.

Each collaborating institution followed its own protocols to collect whole blood in K2EDTA tubes. For TCRbeta analysis, collaborators shipped samples in one of three forms: frozen whole blood, isolated PBMCs, or DNA extracted from either of those sample types. TCRbeta CDR3 regions were amplified from genomic DNA using the immunoSEQ Assay, a bias-controlled multiplex PCR. In the original analysis: The number of nucleated cells in each sample was estimated from the amplification of reference gene primers within the assay. To quantify the absolute abundance of each unique TCRbeta CDR3 rearrangement, sequence reads were collapsed and filtered. For each sample, productive Simpson clonality was calculated as the square root of Simpson's diversity index over productive rearrangements. The immuneACCESS repertoire file appears here via TCRdb, limited to in-frame rearrangements. These files lack a portion of the clones; in checked studies, under half of the deficit traces to unresolved V genes, and the cause of the others is not known. That table furnishes V, J and clone size, whereas the DNA furnished D and trimming. The sample has over 85,000 clones on record, approximately 82% of them singletons. The ten largest make up roughly 25% of the sample.

Sequencing input: peripheral blood. This receptor was identified in a man aged 55-75 years with acute or convalescent COVID-19. Rearrangement joined TRBV5-1 to TRBJ2-3, and the D gene may be TRBD2, 6 bases matching. The CDR3 region: CASTFGGLSSTDTQYF. In nucleotide form, the sequence is TGCGCCAGCACCTTTGGGGGGTTATCCTCCACAGATACGCAGTATTTT.